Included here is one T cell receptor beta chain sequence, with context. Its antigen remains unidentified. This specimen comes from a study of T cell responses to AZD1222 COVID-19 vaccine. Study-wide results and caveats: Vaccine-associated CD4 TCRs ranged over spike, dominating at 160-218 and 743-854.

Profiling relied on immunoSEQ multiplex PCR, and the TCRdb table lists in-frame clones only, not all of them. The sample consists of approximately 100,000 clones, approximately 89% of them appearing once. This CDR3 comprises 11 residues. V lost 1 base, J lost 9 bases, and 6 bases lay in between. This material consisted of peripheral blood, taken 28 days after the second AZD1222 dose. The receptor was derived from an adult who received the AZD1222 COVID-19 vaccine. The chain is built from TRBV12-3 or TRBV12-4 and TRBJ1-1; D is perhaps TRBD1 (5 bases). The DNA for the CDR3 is TGTGCCAGCAGTTTAGGACAGAAAGCTTTCTTT. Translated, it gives CASSLGQKAFF.